Listed here are 25 T cell receptor beta chains from one sample, sequenced in a study of long-term antiretroviral therapy in people with HIV. Runs used v3.0 of the immunoSEQ assay and were done at survey level. Only in-frame clones appear in the TCRdb table, and some are missing; sequencing was by immunoSEQ multiplex PCR. The sample gives 20,000 to 25,000 clones, roughly 84% of which show up once; about 10% is in the top ten. The sample consisted of unsorted PBMCs, taken less than 2.5 years after starting antiretroviral therapy. The receptors originated from a man aged 35 to 55 with HIV.

This CDR3 reads CASSQLGTESTDTQYF. DNA for the CDR3: TGTGCCAGCAGCCAACTCGGGACAGAAAGCACAGATACGCAGTATTTT. The genes are TRBV14 and TRBJ2-3; 7 bases line up with TRBD1. Germline V gene data show CDR1 as SGHDN and CDR2 as FVKESK. Germline trimming cut 2 bases from V and 0 bases from J; bases unmatched to any gene: 5. The CDR3 has 16 residues.

V and J are TRBV27 and TRBJ2-7, with 13 nucleotides matching TRBD2. Germline loops: CDR1 MNHEY, CDR2 SMNVEV (reference sequence). Trimming at V came to 7 bases and at J to 5 bases, leaving 2 bases not matched to a gene. This CDR3 is 13 amino acids long. CDR3 sequence: CASIGLAGDEQYF. The CDR3 coding sequence is TGTGCCAGCATAGGACTAGCGGGAGACGAGCAGTACTTC.

The chain has TRBV11-2 and TRBJ1-6, with no clear D. The CDR3 spans 14 residues. V shed 2 bases and J shed 6 bases, with 8 bases lying between them. CDR1 is SGHAT, CDR2 FQNNGV, per germline. The CDR3 nucleotides read TGTGCCAGCAGCTTACAGGCGATTAATTCACCCCTCCACTTT. Its translation is CASSLQAINSPLHF.

J is TRBJ2-3 and V is TRBV19; 9 positions agree with TRBD2. V trimming: 9 bases; J trimming: 0 bases; junction bases outside the gene matches: 10. Looked up from germline, CDR1 is LNHDA and CDR2 is SQIVND (reference sequence). The CDR3 is made up of 16 amino acids. CDR3: CASRPPTSGSTDTQYF. The CDR3 nucleotides are TGTGCCAGCAGACCACCGACTAGCGGAAGCACAGATACGCAGTATTTT.

The chain recombines TRBV5-1 with TRBJ2-2; no firm D call. This CDR3 is built from 13 residues. Looked up from germline, CDR1 is SGHRS and CDR2 is YFSETQ. The germline V and J ends were trimmed by 8 bases and 0 bases, with 8 bases remaining between them. The CDR3 protein is CASTLPNTGELFF. CDR3 coding DNA: TGCGCCAGTACTCTTCCGAACACCGGGGAGCTGTTTTTT.

The chain employs TRBV15 and TRBJ2-5; perhaps TRBD2 as D (6 bases). The CDR3 spans 15 residues. Per germline, CDR1 LNHNV and CDR2 YYDKDF (reference sequence). V lost 4 bases and J 4 bases, leaving 16 bases between the germline ends. The CDR3 loop reads CATSNPDGRGETQYF. CDR3 DNA sequence: TGTGCCACCAGCAATCCGGACGGGCGGGGAGAGACCCAGTACTTC.

V usage is TRBV15 and J usage is TRBJ1-5; tentatively, D is TRBD1 (5 bases). V shed 3 bases and J shed 11 bases, with 17 bases lying between them. Germline CDR1 LNHNV, CDR2 YYDKDF (reference sequence). CDR3 length: 14 amino acids. The CDR3, as DNA: TGTGCCACCAGCAGTCCCGGGACGACCTCGGCCCAGCATTTT. It is translated as CATSSPGTTSAQHF.

The V gene is TRBV11-3, the J gene TRBJ1-3; D is unresolved. The CDR3 has 15 amino acids. V dropped 4 bases and J dropped 2 bases, with 12 bases sitting between them. Germline-derived CDR1 and CDR2 are SGHNT and YENEEA. The CDR3 reads CASSSSPVTGNTIYF. The CDR3 DNA reads TGTGCCAGCAGCTCATCCCCGGTAACTGGAAACACCATATATTTT.

This clone was observed once. This chain uses TRBV4-3 with TRBJ2-7, with D uncertain. The CDR3 runs 16 residues. With 0 bases removed from V and 2 bases from J, the gap between germline ends came to 14 bases. Germline-derived CDR1 and CDR2 are LGHNA and YSLEER. This CDR3 is CASSQDKGTVPYEQYF. The CDR3 DNA reads as TGCGCCAGCAGCCAAGATAAGGGCACGGTTCCCTACGAGCAGTACTTC.

This sequence joins TRBV4-1 and TRBJ2-7; 7 nucleotides align to TRBD1. This CDR3 has 14 amino acids. V lost 3 bases to trimming and J lost 7 bases; unmatched junction nucleotides: 9. Germline lookup yields CDR1 MGHRA and CDR2 YSYEKL. Written as DNA, the CDR3 is TGCGCCAGCAGCCACGGCACAGGGGAAGGGGAGCAGTACTTC. Translated: CASSHGTGEGEQYF.

The chain combines TRBV2 with TRBJ1-2, with D uncertain. The CDR3 length is 13 residues. Trimming removed 0 bases from V and 7 bases from J, with 9 bases in between. Germline CDR1 SNHLY, CDR2 FYNNEI. The CDR3 coding sequence is TGTGCCAGCAGTGAAGCGAGTCGTCTTGGCTACACCTTC. It translates to CASSEASRLGYTF.

The chain combines TRBV28 with TRBJ1-5, with D maybe TRBD1 (6 bases). CDR1 and CDR2 (germline): MDHEN, SYDVKM. The CDR3 sequence is 15 residues long. Trimming cost V 6 bases and J 1 base, with 13 bases left between them. CDR3: CASRVQGRSNQPQHF. In DNA, the CDR3 is TGTGCCAGCAGGGTACAGGGAAGGAGCAATCAGCCCCAGCATTTT.

The chain has TRBV2 and TRBJ2-2; D call uncertain. Trimming cost V 3 bases and J 5 bases, with 7 bases left between them. Germline CDR1 SNHLY, CDR2 FYNNEI. The length of the CDR3 is 13 residues. CDR3: CASSEVTTGELFF. The CDR3 region has the DNA TGTGCCAGCAGTGAGGTGACAACCGGGGAGCTGTTTTTT.

J is TRBJ2-1 and V is TRBV4-3; 7 bases map to TRBD1. CDR1 and CDR2 from the germline V gene are LGHNA and YSLEER. J gave up 8 bases and V 0 bases, and 1 base lay outside the gene matches. This CDR3 spans 13 amino acids. The CDR3: CASSQEQGYEQFF. The CDR3 DNA reads TGCGCCAGCAGCCAAGAACAGGGGTATGAGCAGTTCTTC.

This clone has just a few counts. The chain employs TRBV19 and TRBJ2-2; D may correspond to TRBD1 or TRBD2 (5 bases each). The V end was cut by 1 base, the J end by 6 bases, with 12 bases between. CDR3 size: 15 residues. The germline V gene encodes CDR1 LNHDA and CDR2 SQIVND (reference sequence). The CDR3 DNA is TGTGCCAGTAGTATAGGAGAGGGGCCCGCCGGGGAGCTGTTTTTT. It yields the protein CASSIGEGPAGELFF.

This clone appeared once. The chain is built from TRBV18 and TRBJ2-1; D might be TRBD2 (7 bases). There are 13 residues in the CDR3. Trimming took off 2 bases at V and 7 bases at J, with 9 bases between the two ends. Germline V gives CDR1 KGHSH, CDR2 LQKENI. In DNA, the CDR3 is TGTGCCAGCTCACCAGGGGGGGCAAATGAGCAGTTCTTC. Translated, it gives CASSPGGANEQFF.

As DNA, the CDR3 is TGTGCCACTCGACAGGGCAACACTGAAGCTTTCTTT. This gives the protein CATRQGNTEAFF. This chain uses TRBV28 with TRBJ1-1; 7 positions match TRBD1. J was trimmed by 2 bases and V by 10 bases; bases with no gene match: 4. CDR1 is MDHEN and CDR2 is SYDVKM in the germline V gene. This CDR3 comprises 12 residues. Full variable domain (missing parts from reference TRBV28 and TRBJ1-1): DVKVTQSSRYLVKRTGEKVFLECVQDMDHENMFWYRQDPGLGLRLIYFSYDVKMKEKGDIPEGYSVSREKKERFSLILESASTNQTSMYLCATRQGNTEAFFGQGTRLTVV.

This sequence joins TRBV27 and TRBJ1-5; D not certain. This CDR3 spans 13 amino acids. V was cut by 3 bases and J by 2 bases, with 5 bases left in between. Germline V lookup: CDR1 MNHEY, CDR2 SMNVEV (reference sequence). Here the CDR3 reads CASSFSGNQPQHF. The CDR3 bases are TGTGCCAGCAGTTTTAGCGGCAATCAGCCCCAGCATTTT.

The CDR3 region is CASSTREGHEKLFF. The DNA for the CDR3 is TGTGCCAGCAGCACCAGGGAAGGTCATGAAAAACTGTTTTTT. V is TRBV7-2 and J is TRBJ1-4; maybe TRBD1 (5 bases). Per the germline V gene, CDR1 is SGHTA and CDR2 is FQGNSA. The ends were cut back, 5 bases at V and 6 bases at J, with 13 bases in the middle. This CDR3 region has 14 residues.

The gene calls are TRBV27 and TRBJ2-2, with D hard to call. The germline CDR1 and CDR2 sequences are MNHEY and SMNVEV (reference sequence). The CDR3 consists of 15 residues. With 2 bases removed from V and 0 bases from J, the gap between germline ends came to 7 bases. CDR3 DNA: TGTGCCAGCAGTTTAGAACTAACGAACACCGGGGAGCTGTTTTTT. Translating it yields CASSLELTNTGELFF.

In nucleotides, the CDR3 is TGTGCCAGCAGCGCCGACTACGGGACTAGCGGGGGGAAAGAGACCCAGTACTTC. This translates into CASSADYGTSGGKETQYF. The chain uses TRBV7-9 and TRBJ2-5; 15 bases are shared with TRBD2. This CDR3 region has 18 residues. Per germline, CDR1 SEHNR and CDR2 FQNEAQ (reference sequence). V trimming: 5 bases; J trimming: 3 bases; junction bases outside the gene matches: 10.

The chain is built from TRBV5-6 and TRBJ1-1; D possibly corresponds to TRBD1 (6 bases). CDR3 length equals 14 residues. V was clipped by 4 bases and J by 6 bases, with 16 bases between them. CDR1 and CDR2 from the germline V gene are SGHDT and YYEEEE. CDR3 nucleotides: TGTGCCAGCAGCACCGCCCATCGGACAGCTGAAGCTTTCTTT. Translation gives CASSTAHRTAEAFF.

The chain recombines TRBV27 with TRBJ2-7; D gene ambiguous. V lost 0 bases and J 4 bases, leaving 16 bases between the germline ends. This CDR3 is 16 amino acids long. CDR1 is MNHEY and CDR2 is SMNVEV in the germline V gene (reference sequence). The CDR3 DNA reads TGTGCCAGCAGTTTATCGGTCGCCTCGGGTAGGTACGAGCAGTACTTC. Translation: CASSLSVASGRYEQYF.

J is TRBJ1-4 and V is TRBV12-5; D perhaps matches TRBD1 (5 bases). The germline V gene encodes CDR1 LGHNT and CDR2 FRNRAP. This CDR3 region has 15 residues. The V end lost 5 bases, the J end lost 7 bases, and 17 bases lay between the germline ends. CDR3 sequence: CASGPAGAGGEKLFF. The CDR3 DNA sequence: TGTGCTAGTGGTCCCGCCGGGGCGGGGGGTGAAAAACTGTTTTTT.

This clone is classed as medium-sized. The gene calls are TRBV5-6 and TRBJ2-3; maybe TRBD2 (6 bases). Between the trimmed V and J ends, which lost 0 bases and 1 base, there was a span of 6 bases. The CDR3 loop spans 14 amino acids. Germline loops: CDR1 SGHDT, CDR2 YYEEEE. CDR3 sequence reads: CASSLGGGTDTQYF. The CDR3 coding sequence is TGTGCCAGCAGCTTGGGGGGGGGCACAGATACGCAGTATTTT.